These 10 T cell receptor beta chains came from one sample sequenced in a study of response to subunit inactivated influenza vaccine. MiXCR, applied by TCRdb to the RT-PCR reads, yields one record per CDR3 protein. The sample lists hundreds of thousands of distinct CDR3 sequences, 25% occurring once. The source was CD4+ T cells sorted from PBMCs, collected less than 6 days after vaccination. These receptor sequences come from a man over 45 who received an inactivated influenza vaccine.

This rearrangement joins TRBV24-1 to TRBJ2-1; no clear D. The ends were cut back, 10 bases at V and 9 bases at J, with 21 bases in the middle. CDR1 is KGHDR and CDR2 is SFDVKD in the germline V gene. The CDR3 covers 14 residues. The CDR3 sequence: CATGTGPPRGEQFF. CDR3 DNA sequence: TGTGCCACAGGAACCGGGCCGCCGAGAGGTGAGCAGTTCTTC.

V usage is TRBV7-9 and J usage is TRBJ2-7; D may be TRBD2 (5 bases). The length of the CDR3 is 15 residues. V was trimmed by 1 base and J by 3 bases, leaving 13 bases between them. CDR1 is SEHNR, CDR2 FQNEAQ, per germline (reference sequence). In DNA form, the CDR3 reads TGTGCCAGCAGCTTAGGGGGAGCGCTGGGCTACGAGCAGTACTTC. Translating gives CASSLGGALGYEQYF.

This clonotype was seen just once. This rearrangement joins TRBV11-2 to TRBJ2-1; 8 bases align to TRBD1. In germline, CDR1 is SGHAT, CDR2 FQNNGV. V trimming: 3 bases; J trimming: 3 bases; junction bases outside the gene matches: 4. The CDR3 spans 15 residues. CDR3 DNA: TGTGCCAGCAGCTTCGGGACAGGTAACTACAATGAGCAGTTCTTC. It translates to CASSFGTGNYNEQFF. Based on the CDR3 plus reference TRBV11-2 and TRBJ2-1, the full variable domain is EAGVAQSPRYKIIEKRQSVAFWCNPISGHATLYWYQQILGQGPKLLIQFQNNGVVDDSQLPKDRFSAERLKGVDSTLKIQPAKLEDSAVYLCASSFGTGNYNEQFFGPGTRLTVL.

This clonotype was counted only a few times. This chain joins TRBV4-3 and TRBJ1-5, with D unresolved. The length of the CDR3 is 15 residues. V was trimmed by 0 bases and J by 2 bases, leaving 8 bases between them. From germline, CDR1 is LGHNA and CDR2 YSLEER. CDR3 bases: TGCGCCAGCAGCCAAGAAAAGGGAGGCAATCAGCCCCAGCATTTT. Translating it yields CASSQEKGGNQPQHF.

This clonotype was counted between two and nine times. DNA of the CDR3: TGTGCCAGCAGCCTGCTTGGGGGGACAGAAAAACAGCAGTACTTC. It yields the protein CASSLLGGTEKQQYF. The chain links TRBV6-2 or TRBV6-3 to TRBJ2-7; TRBD1 is a possible D gene (7 bases). The CDR3 extends over 15 amino acids. V was shortened by 6 bases and J by 8 bases, with 23 bases between the two germline ends. Germline values: CDR1 MNHEY, CDR2 SVGEGT.

This clonotype was counted a single time. The J gene is TRBJ1-5, the V gene TRBV7-2; TRBD1 is a possible D gene (5 bases). CDR1 is SGHTA and CDR2 is FQGNSA in the germline V gene. The V end lost 6 bases, the J end lost 6 bases, and 15 bases lay between the germline ends. This CDR3 region has 14 residues. DNA for the CDR3: TGTGCCAGCAGTCAGGGCGGGGGAGCTCAGCCCCAGCATTTT. Translated, it gives CASSQGGGAQPQHF.

The gene calls are TRBV7-2 and TRBJ1-2; no reliable D call. CDR3 length: 15 residues. Trimming stripped 1 base from V and 4 bases from J, with 13 bases between. Germline V gene data show CDR1 as SGHTA and CDR2 as FQGNSA. The CDR3 here is CASSLGAYGSYGYTF. The DNA for the CDR3 is TGTGCCAGCAGCTTAGGGGCCTACGGAAGCTATGGCTACACCTTC.

About this clonotype itself: A much more abundant neighbour one base away suggests this may be a read error. The rearrangement uses TRBV12-3 or TRBV12-4 and TRBJ2-1; TRBD1 aligns across 8 bases. The CDR3 spans 13 residues. The J segment lost 5 bases and the V segment lost 5 bases, leaving 2 bases of the junction unmatched. This CDR3 is CASSRTGNNEQFF. The DNA of the CDR3 is TGTGCCAGCAGTCGGACAGGGAACAATGAGCAGTTCTTC.

This clonotype was picked up a small number of times. The chain uses TRBV5-5 and TRBJ1-5; tentative D call: TRBD1 (5 bases). V lost 4 bases and J 1 base, leaving 15 bases between the germline ends. Germline V gives CDR1 SGHKS, CDR2 YYEKEE (reference sequence). This CDR3 contains 16 residues. The CDR3 here is CASSTQGLGSNQPQHF. In DNA, the CDR3 is TGTGCCAGCAGCACCCAGGGTTTAGGGAGCAATCAGCCCCAGCATTTT.

This clonotype was counted a few times. The gene calls are TRBV12-3 or TRBV12-4 and TRBJ2-6; possible D gene TRBD1, 6 bases. The V gene lost 9 bases and the J gene lost 1 base, with 13 bases spanning the gap. The CDR3 extends over 15 amino acids. The CDR3 coding sequence is TGTGCCAGTGGTAGGGGGAGTTCTGGGGCCAACGTCCTGACTTTC. This encodes CASGRGSSGANVLTF.